Listed below are T cell receptor beta chains from one sample, sequenced in a study of T cells in localized non-small cell lung cancer. The table came from immunoSEQ multiplex PCR; TCRdb's copy has only in-frame clones and leaves some out. The sample records around 3,300 clones, about a fifth being singletons. Sequenced material: lung tumor tissue, taken before any cancer treatment. The receptors were sampled from a woman aged 40-69 years with stage III squamous cell lung carcinoma. Both conserved end residues are part of each CDR3. Each record gives: CDR3 DNA, CDR3 protein, clone size, D gene, J gene, V gene. The D gene is left open where the match is weak. Not every row has a clone size; where given, it reads once, few, many or a size class.

CDR3 DNA: TGTGCCAGCAGCCCAGGACAGGGGGTTAATCAGCCCCAGCATTTT; CDR3 protein: CASSPGQGVNQPQHF; clone size: medium-sized; D gene: TRBD1; J gene: TRBJ1-5; V gene: TRBV11-3
CDR3 DNA: TGTGCCAGCAGCTTGGGACAGGGGTACACCGGGGAGCTGTTTTTT; CDR3 protein: CASSLGQGYTGELFF; clone size: -; D gene: TRBD1; J gene: TRBJ2-2; V gene: TRBV11-3
CDR3 DNA: TGTGCCAGCAGCGTAGGAAGGGGCTCTGGGGCCAACGTCCTGACTTTC; CDR3 protein: CASSVGRGSGANVLTF; clone size: few; D gene: -; J gene: TRBJ2-6; V gene: TRBV9
CDR3 DNA: TGTGCCAGCAGTGAGGACAGGGGTTCCCAAGAGACCCAGTACTTC; CDR3 protein: CASSEDRGSQETQYF; clone size: few; D gene: TRBD1; J gene: TRBJ2-5; V gene: TRBV9
CDR3 DNA: TGTGCCTCTCTAGACCAGATGAACACTGAAGCTTTCTTT; CDR3 protein: CASLDQMNTEAFF; clone size: -; D gene: -; J gene: TRBJ1-1; V gene: TRBV30
CDR3 DNA: TGTGCCAGCAGCTTATCCTTTTCGGGGAAATACACTGAAGCTTTCTTT; CDR3 protein: CASSLSFSGKYTEAFF; clone size: many; D gene: -; J gene: TRBJ1-1; V gene: TRBV11-3
CDR3 DNA: TGTGCCAGCAGCGTATCCCAGGGGGACGGAGCGAACACTGAAGCTTTCTTT; CDR3 protein: CASSVSQGDGANTEAFF; clone size: many; D gene: TRBD1; J gene: TRBJ1-1; V gene: TRBV11-3
CDR3 DNA: TGTGCCAGCACCGGGGCGCGATTGTATGGCTACACCTTC; CDR3 protein: CASTGARLYGYTF; clone size: -; D gene: -; J gene: TRBJ1-2; V gene: TRBV12-5
CDR3 DNA: TGTGCCAGCAGCCTCACCATGAACACTGAAGCTTTCTTT; CDR3 protein: CASSLTMNTEAFF; clone size: -; D gene: -; J gene: TRBJ1-1; V gene: TRBV14
CDR3 DNA: TGTGCCATCAGGGACCCGGGACAAGTAAACGAGCAGTACTTC; CDR3 protein: CAIRDPGQVNEQYF; clone size: few; D gene: -; J gene: TRBJ2-7; V gene: TRBV6-8
CDR3 DNA: TGTGCCAGCAGCTCTTCGGGGGTTGGATACGAGCAGTACTTC; CDR3 protein: CASSSSGVGYEQYF; clone size: few; D gene: -; J gene: TRBJ2-7; V gene: TRBV9
CDR3 DNA: TGTGCCAGCAGCCAATCCTCCCGGGGCGCTTCCGGGGAGCTGTTTTTT; CDR3 protein: CASSQSSRGASGELFF; clone size: -; D gene: -; J gene: TRBJ2-2; V gene: TRBV11-3
CDR3 DNA: TGTGCCAGCAGCTTGACTCTAGCGGGGACCTACGAGCAGTACTTC; CDR3 protein: CASSLTLAGTYEQYF; clone size: -; D gene: TRBD2; J gene: TRBJ2-7; V gene: TRBV11-3
CDR3 DNA: TGTGCCAGCAGTTTATTAAGGACAGGGGGCGATGGCTACACCTTC; CDR3 protein: CASSLLRTGGDGYTF; clone size: few; D gene: TRBD1; J gene: TRBJ1-2; V gene: TRBV28
CDR3 DNA: TGTGCCCTAGGTCAGGGAAGCGGGGAGCTGTTTTTT; CDR3 protein: CALGQGSGELFF; clone size: medium-sized; D gene: -; J gene: TRBJ2-2; V gene: TRBV12-5
CDR3 DNA: TGTGCCAGCAGCCTCCGAAGAGAAACCGGGGAGCTGTTTTTT; CDR3 protein: CASSLRRETGELFF; clone size: few; D gene: -; J gene: TRBJ2-2; V gene: TRBV11-3
CDR3 DNA: TGTGCCAGCAGCGTAGAGCTAAGACGTCCCCAAGAGACCCAGTACTTC; CDR3 protein: CASSVELRRPQETQYF; clone size: -; D gene: -; J gene: TRBJ2-5; V gene: TRBV9
CDR3 DNA: TGTGCCAGTAGTCCGAGGGGGAGGGGGCTGGGCGAGCAGTACTTC; CDR3 protein: CASSPRGRGLGEQYF; clone size: -; D gene: -; J gene: TRBJ2-7; V gene: TRBV19
CDR3 DNA: TGCAGCGCTCACGCCCAGGCTGACAGTCGCTACACCTTC; CDR3 protein: CSAHAQADSRYTF; clone size: -; D gene: -; J gene: TRBJ1-2; V gene: TRBV29-1
CDR3 DNA: TGTGCCTGGATGACGACATATGGCTACACCTTC; CDR3 protein: CAWMTTYGYTF; clone size: few; D gene: -; J gene: TRBJ1-2; V gene: TRBV30
CDR3 DNA: TGTGCCAGCAGTTTAGGGCAGGGTGTCAAGGAGACCCAGTACTTC; CDR3 protein: CASSLGQGVKETQYF; clone size: -; D gene: -; J gene: TRBJ2-5; V gene: TRBV28
CDR3 DNA: TGCGCCAGCAGCGAGGGGGGGCGGGGCGGATTCACCGAGCAGTACTTC; CDR3 protein: CASSEGGRGGFTEQYF; clone size: few; D gene: -; J gene: TRBJ2-7; V gene: TRBV5-1
CDR3 DNA: TGTGCCAGCAGCTTACTCGAAAGCGGGAGGCCCCACACCGGGGAGCTGTTTTTT; CDR3 protein: CASSLLESGRPHTGELFF; clone size: few; D gene: TRBD2; J gene: TRBJ2-2; V gene: TRBV11-3
CDR3 DNA: TGTGCCAGCAGCTTGGGTTTCTTAGCGGGATATGAGCAGTTCTTC; CDR3 protein: CASSLGFLAGYEQFF; clone size: -; D gene: TRBD2; J gene: TRBJ2-1; V gene: TRBV11-3
CDR3 DNA: TGTGCCAGTTGGGGACAGAACTATGGCTACACCTTC; CDR3 protein: CASWGQNYGYTF; clone size: -; D gene: TRBD1; J gene: TRBJ1-2; V gene: TRBV25-1
CDR3 DNA: TGTGCCAGCAGTCGTCTAGCGGCACTCAATGAGCAGTTCTTC; CDR3 protein: CASSRLAALNEQFF; clone size: -; D gene: TRBD2; J gene: TRBJ2-1; V gene: TRBV6-8
CDR3 DNA: TGTGCCAGCAGCCGGGACAATCTCCAAGAGACCCAGTACTTC; CDR3 protein: CASSRDNLQETQYF; clone size: few; D gene: -; J gene: TRBJ2-5; V gene: TRBV6-8
CDR3 DNA: TGTGCCAGCTCACCTCCCGGGACAGGGGGCGCTGGCTCTGAAGCTTTCTTT; CDR3 protein: CASSPPGTGGAGSEAFF; clone size: -; D gene: TRBD1; J gene: TRBJ1-1; V gene: TRBV18
CDR3 DNA: TGTGCCAGCAGCTTAAGGACTAGCGGGAGGACAGCGTACAATGAGCAGTTCTTC; CDR3 protein: CASSLRTSGRTAYNEQFF; clone size: medium-sized; D gene: TRBD2; J gene: TRBJ2-1; V gene: TRBV11-3
CDR3 DNA: TGCAGCGTAAGCGTTGAACAGAGAGAAGCTTTCTTT; CDR3 protein: CSVSVEQREAFF; clone size: few; D gene: -; J gene: TRBJ1-1; V gene: TRBV29-1
CDR3 DNA: TGTGCCAGCATCACCGGACAGGGGGCCCAGTACTTC; CDR3 protein: CASITGQGAQYF; clone size: few; D gene: TRBD1; J gene: TRBJ2-5; V gene: TRBV28
CDR3 DNA: TGTGCCCTTGGACGCGGCAGCCTCTCTGGAAACACCATATATTTT; CDR3 protein: CALGRGSLSGNTIYF; clone size: few; D gene: -; J gene: TRBJ1-3; V gene: TRBV30
CDR3 DNA: TGTGCCTGGACCCGCAGGGAGAGAGATACGCAGTATTTT; CDR3 protein: CAWTRRERDTQYF; clone size: -; D gene: -; J gene: TRBJ2-3; V gene: TRBV30
CDR3 DNA: TGTGCCAGCAGTGACTGTCCAAGTCTCCTAGTCGACAATGAAAAACTGTTTTTT; CDR3 protein: CASSDCPSLLVDNEKLFF; clone size: -; D gene: -; J gene: TRBJ1-4; V gene: TRBV6-8
CDR3 DNA: TGCGCCAGCAGCTTGGCGTCGGACCCTAACTATGGCTACACCTTC; CDR3 protein: CASSLASDPNYGYTF; clone size: few; D gene: -; J gene: TRBJ1-2; V gene: TRBV5-1
CDR3 DNA: TGTGCCAGCAGTCGGACTTTTGACGAGCAGTTCTTC; CDR3 protein: CASSRTFDEQFF; clone size: -; D gene: -; J gene: TRBJ2-1; V gene: TRBV14
CDR3 DNA: TGTGCCAGCAGTTCGGAGCGACAGGGGAGAAACACCATATATTTT; CDR3 protein: CASSSERQGRNTIYF; clone size: -; D gene: TRBD1; J gene: TRBJ1-3; V gene: TRBV28
CDR3 DNA: TGTGCCAGTAATCAATTCAACACTGAAGCTTTCTTT; CDR3 protein: CASNQFNTEAFF; clone size: few; D gene: -; J gene: TRBJ1-1; V gene: TRBV19
CDR3 DNA: TGTGCCAGCAGCAGGGACAGCTCCTACGAGCAGTACTTC; CDR3 protein: CASSRDSSYEQYF; clone size: few; D gene: TRBD1; J gene: TRBJ2-7; V gene: TRBV28
CDR3 DNA: TGTGCCGCCGGGACTGCGAGGACTAGCGGGAGGGCGGGTGAGCAGTTCTTC; CDR3 protein: CAAGTARTSGRAGEQFF; clone size: -; D gene: TRBD2; J gene: TRBJ2-1; V gene: TRBV30
CDR3 DNA: TGTGCCAGCACCCGACTAGTTATGGTAAATGAGCAGTTCTTC; CDR3 protein: CASTRLVMVNEQFF; clone size: medium-sized; D gene: -; J gene: TRBJ2-1; V gene: TRBV11-3
CDR3 DNA: TGTGCCAGCAGTTTATTAGGGCGGAATAGCAATCAGCCCCAGCATTTT; CDR3 protein: CASSLLGRNSNQPQHF; clone size: few; D gene: -; J gene: TRBJ1-5; V gene: TRBV28
CDR3 DNA: TGTGCCAGCAGTGAAGGACTGTATCCCACCTACGAGCAGTACTTC; CDR3 protein: CASSEGLYPTYEQYF; clone size: -; D gene: -; J gene: TRBJ2-7; V gene: TRBV6-1
CDR3 DNA: TGTGCCAGCAGTGAAGCGCTCCTCGGGCTTCAGCCCCAGCATTTT; CDR3 protein: CASSEALLGLQPQHF; clone size: few; D gene: -; J gene: TRBJ1-5; V gene: TRBV6-1
CDR3 DNA: TGCAGCGTGGTACAAGCGACAGGTAAAGGCTACACCTTC; CDR3 protein: CSVVQATGKGYTF; clone size: -; D gene: -; J gene: TRBJ1-2; V gene: TRBV29-1
CDR3 DNA: TGTGCCAGCAGCGCGCGGACTTCCGTCTACGAGCAGTACTTC; CDR3 protein: CASSARTSVYEQYF; clone size: many; D gene: -; J gene: TRBJ2-7; V gene: TRBV11-3
CDR3 DNA: TGTGCCAGTAGTATTAGCGGGATACCCACAGATACGCAGTATTTT; CDR3 protein: CASSISGIPTDTQYF; clone size: -; D gene: TRBD2; J gene: TRBJ2-3; V gene: TRBV19
CDR3 DNA: TGTGCCAGCTCACCACGAGTAGCTAGCGGGAGTGCGAACACCGGGGAGCTGTTTTTT; CDR3 protein: CASSPRVASGSANTGELFF; clone size: -; D gene: TRBD2; J gene: TRBJ2-2; V gene: TRBV18
CDR3 DNA: TGTGCCAGCAGTTTACAGGGAAGAGCTGGAAACACCATATATTTT; CDR3 protein: CASSLQGRAGNTIYF; clone size: few; D gene: -; J gene: TRBJ1-3; V gene: TRBV28